Each of the 17 T cell receptor beta chains below was sequenced from the same sample in a study of blood T cell repertoires in COVID-19. The method was immunoSEQ multiplex PCR; TCRdb's version includes in-frame clones alone and lacks a portion of them. The top ten clones hold 1% to 1.5% of a sample with about 300,000 clones, around nine tenths of them seen once. The specimen was peripheral blood. These receptors were obtained from a man aged 65-85 years with acute or convalescent COVID-19.

This clone was recorded a few times. This chain joins TRBV2 and TRBJ1-2; no clear D. In germline, CDR1 is SNHLY, CDR2 FYNNEI. V dropped 4 bases and J dropped 1 base, with 7 bases sitting between them. The CDR3 is made up of 13 amino acids. The CDR3, as DNA: TGTGCCAGCAGTGGCCAGGTTAACTATGGCTACACCTTC. The encoded protein is CASSGQVNYGYTF. The full variable domain, in which reference TRBV2 and TRBJ1-2 provide the parts outside the CDR3, is EPEVTQTPSHQVTQMGQEVILRCVPISNHLYFYWYRQILGQKVEFLVSFYNNEISEKSEIFDDQFSVERPDGSNFTLKIRSTKLEDSAMYFCASSGQVNYGYTFGSGTRLTVV.

The V and J genes are TRBV28 and TRBJ1-2; possible D gene TRBD1, 6 bases. CDR1 is MDHEN, CDR2 SYDVKM, per germline. Trimming left V 6 bases short and J 0 bases short, with 11 bases between. This CDR3 region has 14 residues. The CDR3, as DNA: TGTGCCAGCAGAGGGGGGGCTTCTAACTATGGCTACACCTTC. It translates to CASRGGASNYGYTF.

Turning to this clone: The sample contains more than one DNA sequence encoding this CDR3. The rearrangement uses TRBV4-3 and TRBJ1-4, with TRBD1 identical over 8 bases. V dropped 1 base and J dropped 5; count of bases not matched to a gene: 0. This CDR3 has 14 residues. Germline CDR1 is LGHNA and CDR2 is YSLEER. The CDR3 spells CASSQGQGNEKLFF. For the CDR3, the DNA is TGCGCCAGCAGCCAAGGACAGGGGAATGAAAAACTGTTTTTT.

This clone was counted a few times. The chain links TRBV15 to TRBJ2-2; 10 positions match TRBD2. CDR1 LNHNV and CDR2 YYDKDF come from the germline V gene (reference sequence). The V segment lost 1 base and the J segment 7 bases; nucleotides outside the gene matches: 12. The CDR3 length is 18 residues. CDR3 coding DNA: TGTGCCACCAGCAGAGGTGGATTAGCTAGCGGGAGCGGCGGGGAGCTGTTTTTT. Translation: CATSRGGLASGSGGELFF.

This clone was seen only once. The genes are TRBV12-3 or TRBV12-4 and TRBJ1-6, with D possibly TRBD1 on 5 matching bases. This CDR3 has 13 residues. Deletions cut 3 bases from V and 9 bases from J, with 9 bases between. DNA for the CDR3: TGTGCCAGCAGTTTCTCGGGGGGTTCACCCCTCCACTTT. It yields the protein CASSFSGGSPLHF.

V is TRBV4-3 and J is TRBJ1-2; unclear D gene. The V and J ends lost 4 bases and 4 bases respectively, with 16 bases between them. CDR1 and CDR2 from the germline V gene are LGHNA and YSLEER. This CDR3 is built from 15 residues. The CDR3 bases are TGCGCCAGCAGCCCATCAAGCGGACCTGGCTATGGCTACACCTTC. It translates to CASSPSSGPGYGYTF.

This rearrangement joins TRBV5-1 to TRBJ2-2; TRBD2 matches at 7 bases. The CDR3 extends over 17 amino acids. Germline V gives CDR1 SGHRS, CDR2 YFSETQ. The V and J ends lost 1 base and 1 base, in that order; junction bases with no gene match: 7. CDR3 nucleotides: TGCGCCAGCAGCTTGCAGGTTCCTAGCGGGAACACCGGGGAGCTGTTTTTT. It encodes CASSLQVPSGNTGELFF.

The V call is TRBV27, the J call TRBJ1-2; D is unresolved. Deletions cut 3 bases from V and 5 bases from J, with 10 bases between. The CDR3 runs to 13 residues. Germline loops: CDR1 MNHEY, CDR2 SMNVEV (reference sequence). The CDR3 nucleotides are TGTGCCAGCAGTTTTTCCGCGGGGTATGGCTACACCTTC. Translating gives CASSFSAGYGYTF.

The V call is TRBV16, the J call TRBJ2-6; no clear D. The CDR3 runs to 15 residues. Trimming took 4 bases from V and 0 from J, leaving 7 bases between them. CDR1 is KGHSY and CDR2 is FQNENV in the germline V gene. This chain's CDR3 is CASSPSSSGANVLTF. CDR3 DNA sequence: TGTGCCAGCAGCCCCTCCAGCTCTGGGGCCAACGTCCTGACTTTC.

The chain joins TRBV3-1 (or the pseudogene TRBV3-2) to TRBJ2-3, with a weak D call TRBD1 (6 bases). CDR1 LGHDT and CDR2 YNNKEL come from the germline V gene (reference sequence). This CDR3 region has 14 residues. V lost 5 bases, J lost 5 bases, and 14 bases lay in between. CDR3 in DNA: TGTGCCAGCAGCAAAACAGGGTACGGAGATACGCAGTATTTT. Amino acid sequence: CASSKTGYGDTQYF.

The chain links TRBV6-2 or TRBV6-3 to TRBJ1-5; 7 nucleotides match TRBD1. V dropped 5 bases and J dropped 7; count of bases not matched to a gene: 11. The CDR3 runs 15 residues. CDR1 and CDR2 (germline): MNHEY, SVGEGT. CDR3 DNA: TGTGCCAGCAGTCCAGGGACAGTAAACGGGCAGCCCCAGCATTTT. Translating gives CASSPGTVNGQPQHF.

The rearrangement joins TRBV9 to TRBJ1-2; D call uncertain. The V gene's germline CDR1 is SGDLS and CDR2 YYNGEE. This CDR3 is 14 amino acids long. V gave up 2 bases and J gave up 7 bases, with 15 bases separating them. CDR3 DNA sequence: TGTGCCAGCAGCGTGGAACTATCTGGCGGTGGCTACACCTTC. Protein sequence: CASSVELSGGGYTF. Drawing the rest from reference TRBV9 and TRBJ1-2, the complete variable domain is DSGVTQTPKHLITATGQRVTLRCSPRSGDLSVYWYQQSLDQGLQFLIQYYNGEERAKGNILERFSAQQFPDLHSELNLSSLELGDSALYFCASSVELSGGGYTFGSGTRLTVV.

V is TRBV28 and J is TRBJ2-7; D may be TRBD1 (6 bases). The CDR3 has 12 amino acids. Trimming pared 6 bases from V and 6 bases from J, leaving 12 bases between. In germline, CDR1 is MDHEN, CDR2 SYDVKM. CDR3 in DNA: TGTGCCAGCAGCGAAACAGGGACCGAGCAGTACTTC. It yields the protein CASSETGTEQYF.

The rearrangement joins TRBV6-5 to TRBJ1-1; a possible D gene is TRBD1 (6 bases). Germline values: CDR1 MNHEY, CDR2 SVGAGI. V was clipped by 4 bases and J by 7 bases, with 16 bases between them. The CDR3 has 14 amino acids. The CDR3 reads CASSSSWTADEAFF. The DNA for the CDR3 is TGTGCCAGCAGTTCCTCCTGGACAGCCGATGAAGCTTTCTTT.

The chain links TRBV7-9 to TRBJ1-1, with 10 positions matching TRBD1. The CDR3 has 14 residues. The trim removed 5 bases at V and 6 bases at J, leaving 6 bases unmatched. The germline V gene encodes CDR1 SEHNR and CDR2 FQNEAQ (reference sequence). The CDR3 protein is CASSGDRGYPEAFF. CDR3 bases: TGTGCCAGCAGCGGGGACAGGGGATACCCTGAAGCTTTCTTT.

The chain joins TRBV29-1 to TRBJ1-1, with a possible D match to TRBD1 (6 bases). This CDR3 has 12 residues. Germline assignment: CDR1 SQVTM and CDR2 ANQGSEA. Trimming left V 6 bases short and J 4 bases short, with 12 bases between. DNA of the CDR3: TGCAGCGTAGTTCAGGGGCGCACTGAAGCTTTCTTT. Translation gives CSVVQGRTEAFF.

J is TRBJ1-1 and V is TRBV19, with a tentative D call TRBD1 (6 bases). The CDR3 is made up of 15 amino acids. The germline CDR1 and CDR2 sequences are LNHDA and SQIVND (reference sequence). The V end was cut by 6 bases, the J end by 7 bases, with 21 bases between. The CDR3 protein is CASSPNFGQSGEAFF. DNA for the CDR3: TGTGCCAGTAGCCCAAATTTCGGACAGTCGGGTGAAGCTTTCTTT.